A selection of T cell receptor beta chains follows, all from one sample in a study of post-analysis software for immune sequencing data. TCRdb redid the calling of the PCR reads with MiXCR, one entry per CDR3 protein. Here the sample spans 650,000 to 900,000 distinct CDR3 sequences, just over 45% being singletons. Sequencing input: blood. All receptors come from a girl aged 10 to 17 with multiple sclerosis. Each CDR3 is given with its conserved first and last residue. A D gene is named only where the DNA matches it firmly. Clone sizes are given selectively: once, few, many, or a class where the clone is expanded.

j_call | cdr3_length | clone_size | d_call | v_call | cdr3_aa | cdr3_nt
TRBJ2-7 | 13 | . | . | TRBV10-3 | CAIMGAQSYEQYF | TGTGCCATCATGGGGGCGCAGTCCTACGAGCAGTACTTC
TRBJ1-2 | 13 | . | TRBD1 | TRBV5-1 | CASSADRDYGYTF | TGCGCCAGCAGCGCGGACAGGGACTATGGCTACACCTTC
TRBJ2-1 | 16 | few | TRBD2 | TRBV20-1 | CSAPPGGGGSDNEQFF | TGCAGTGCTCCCCCGGGGGGGGGAGGCTCTGACAATGAGCAGTTCTTC
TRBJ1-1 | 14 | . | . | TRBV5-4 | CASSLWPTNTEAFF | TGTGCCAGCAGCTTGTGGCCGACAAACACTGAAGCTTTCTTT
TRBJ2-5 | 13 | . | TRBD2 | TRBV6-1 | CASRVGGGETQYF | TGTGCCAGCAGGGTCGGCGGGGGGGAGACCCAGTACTTC
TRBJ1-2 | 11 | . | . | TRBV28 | CATQTGYGYTF | TGTGCCACTCAGACCGGCTATGGCTACACCTTC
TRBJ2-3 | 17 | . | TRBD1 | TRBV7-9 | CASSPLRTGTGTDTQYF | TGTGCCAGCAGCCCGCTTAGGACAGGGACAGGCACAGATACGCAGTATTTT
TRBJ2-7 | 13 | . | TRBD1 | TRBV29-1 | CSVAGQGLHEQYF | TGCAGCGTTGCCGGACAGGGCCTACACGAGCAGTACTTC
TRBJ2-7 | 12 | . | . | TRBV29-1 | CSVATSGYEQYF | TGCAGCGTCGCCACATCGGGCTACGAGCAGTACTTC
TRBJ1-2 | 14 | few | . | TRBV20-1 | CSASAGRIIYGYTF | TGCAGTGCTAGCGCAGGGAGAATTATATATGGCTACACCTTC
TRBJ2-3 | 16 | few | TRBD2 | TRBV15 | CATSRDLAGVSDTQYF | TGTGCCACCAGCAGAGACCTAGCGGGGGTTTCAGATACGCAGTATTTT
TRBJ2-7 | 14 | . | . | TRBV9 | CASSVDGDVYEQYF | TGTGCCAGCAGCGTAGATGGGGACGTCTACGAGCAGTACTTC
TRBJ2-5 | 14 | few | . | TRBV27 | CASSPHGGLETQYF | TGTGCCAGCAGTCCTCACGGAGGGTTGGAGACCCAGTACTTC
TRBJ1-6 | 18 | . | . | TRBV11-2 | CASSLDQEGTSYNSPLHF | TGTGCCAGCAGCTTAGATCAGGAGGGAACCTCCTATAATTCACCCCTCCACTTT
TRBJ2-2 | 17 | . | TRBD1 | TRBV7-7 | CASSSRQGERNTGELFF | TGTGCTAGCAGCTCCCGACAGGGGGAAAGGAACACCGGGGAGCTGTTTTTT
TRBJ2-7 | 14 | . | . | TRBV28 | CASSPPTLAYEQYF | TGTGCCAGCAGTCCCCCAACCCTGGCCTACGAGCAGTACTTC
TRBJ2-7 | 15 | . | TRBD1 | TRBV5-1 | CASSWDGQGAYEQYF | TGCGCCAGCAGCTGGGATGGACAGGGAGCCTACGAGCAGTACTTC
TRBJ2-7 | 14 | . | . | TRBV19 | CASSLQDMGGEQYF | TGTGCCAGTAGCCTGCAAGACATGGGCGGCGAGCAGTACTTC
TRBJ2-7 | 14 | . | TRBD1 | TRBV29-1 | CSVEGRGLPYEQYF | TGCAGCGTTGAGGGCAGGGGGCTACCCTACGAGCAGTACTTC
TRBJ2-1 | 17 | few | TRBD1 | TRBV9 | CASSENPGQGDYNEQFF | TGTGCCAGCAGCGAAAATCCGGGACAGGGAGACTACAATGAGCAGTTCTTC
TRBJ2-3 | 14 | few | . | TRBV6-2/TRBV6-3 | CASSHQGSTDTQYF | TGTGCCAGCAGTCACCAAGGGTCCACAGATACGCAGTATTTT
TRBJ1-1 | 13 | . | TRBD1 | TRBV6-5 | CASVMTGGTEAFF | TGTGCCAGCGTAATGACAGGGGGCACTGAAGCTTTCTTT
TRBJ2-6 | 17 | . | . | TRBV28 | CASRNPDSLSGANVLTF | TGTGCCAGCAGAAATCCCGACAGCCTCTCTGGGGCCAACGTCCTGACTTTC
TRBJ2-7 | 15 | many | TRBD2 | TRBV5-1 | CASSPGLAGTYEQYF | TGTGCCAGCAGCCCCGGACTAGCGGGAACCTACGAGCAGTACTTC
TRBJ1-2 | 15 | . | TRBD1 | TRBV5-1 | CASSSTLQGRGGYTF | TGCGCCAGCAGCTCAACCTTACAGGGGCGAGGAGGCTACACCTTC
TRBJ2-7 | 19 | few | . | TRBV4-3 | CASSQDLFRDLGLDYEQYF | TGCGCCAGCAGCCAAGATCTATTTCGAGACTTGGGGTTGGACTACGAGCAGTACTTC
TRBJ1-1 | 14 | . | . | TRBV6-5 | CASSSGGVGTEAFF | TGTGCCAGCAGCTCCGGAGGGGTGGGCACTGAAGCTTTCTTT
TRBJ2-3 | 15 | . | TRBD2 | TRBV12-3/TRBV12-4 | CASSSRGRAVDTQYF | TGTGCCAGCAGTTCTAGAGGGAGGGCCGTAGATACGCAGTATTTT
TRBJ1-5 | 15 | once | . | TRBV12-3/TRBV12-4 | CASSLTTAPIMPQHF | TGTGCCAGCAGTTTGACGACAGCCCCAATAATGCCCCAGCATTTT
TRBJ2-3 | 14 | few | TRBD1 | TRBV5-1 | CASSRTGGADTQYF | TGCGCCAGCAGCAGGACAGGGGGCGCAGATACGCAGTATTTT
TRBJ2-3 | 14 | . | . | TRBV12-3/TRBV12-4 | CASRRIGSTDTQYF | TGTGCCAGCAGGAGAATTGGCAGCACAGATACGCAGTATTTT
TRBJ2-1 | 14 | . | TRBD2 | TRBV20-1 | CSARGVSGGDEQFF | TGCAGTGCTAGAGGGGTTAGCGGGGGGGATGAGCAGTTCTTC
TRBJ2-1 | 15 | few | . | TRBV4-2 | CASSQDRGGYNEQFF | TGTGCCAGCAGCCAAGATAGGGGAGGCTACAATGAGCAGTTCTTC
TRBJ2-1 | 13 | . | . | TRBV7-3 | CDSSLTLRHEQFF | TGTGACAGCAGCTTAACCCTACGGCATGAGCAGTTCTTC
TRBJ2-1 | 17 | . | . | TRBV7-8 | CASSPIQRGGTNYEQFF | TGTGCCAGCAGCCCAATTCAGAGGGGGGGGACCAATTACGAGCAGTTCTTC
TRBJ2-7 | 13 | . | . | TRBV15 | CATSIARAYEQYF | TGTGCCACCAGCATAGCGAGAGCCTACGAGCAGTACTTC
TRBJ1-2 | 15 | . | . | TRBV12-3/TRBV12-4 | CASSPQEFLPYGYTF | TGTGCCAGCAGTCCTCAGGAGTTCCTACCCTATGGCTACACCTTC
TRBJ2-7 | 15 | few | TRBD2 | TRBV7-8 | CASSFLAGEGYEQYF | TGTGCCAGCAGCTTTCTAGCGGGAGAGGGTTACGAGCAGTACTTC
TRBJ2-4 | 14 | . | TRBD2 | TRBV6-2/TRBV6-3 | CASSYLAGGIEQYF | TGTGCCAGCAGTTATCTAGCGGGAGGGATTGAGCAGTACTTC
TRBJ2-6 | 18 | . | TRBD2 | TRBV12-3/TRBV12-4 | CASSLGLAGGSGANVLTF | TGTGCCAGCAGTCTAGGACTAGCGGGGGGCTCTGGGGCCAACGTCCTGACTTTC
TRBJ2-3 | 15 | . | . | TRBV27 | CASSFTTSRPDTQYF | TGTGCCAGCAGTTTCACCACTAGCAGGCCAGATACGCAGTATTTT
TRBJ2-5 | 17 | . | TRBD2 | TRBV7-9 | CASKKGWTSGKQETQYF | TGTGCCAGCAAAAAGGGGTGGACTAGCGGGAAACAAGAGACCCAGTACTTC
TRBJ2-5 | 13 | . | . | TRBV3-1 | CASSQDSGRTQYF | TGTGCCAGCAGCCAAGATTCGGGGAGAACGCAGTACTTC
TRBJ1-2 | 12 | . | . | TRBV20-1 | CSNQGPPYGYTF | TGTTCCAACCAGGGGCCGCCGTATGGCTACACCTTC
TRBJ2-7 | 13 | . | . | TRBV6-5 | CASSYYRDYEQYF | TGTGCCAGCAGTTACTACAGGGACTACGAGCAGTACTTC
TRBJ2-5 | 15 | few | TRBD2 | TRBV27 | CASRGLAGFQETQYF | TGTGCCAGCAGGGGACTAGCGGGATTCCAAGAGACCCAGTACTTC
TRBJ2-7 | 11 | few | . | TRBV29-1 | CSVDRGNEQYF | TGCAGCGTTGACCGGGGGAACGAGCAGTACTTC
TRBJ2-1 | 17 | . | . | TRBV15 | CATSREPRGPVVNEQFF | TGTGCCACCAGCAGAGAGCCTCGGGGCCCGGTTGTCAATGAGCAGTTCTTC
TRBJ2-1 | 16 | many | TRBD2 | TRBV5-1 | CASLSGPESSYNEQFF | TGCGCCAGCCTTAGCGGGCCAGAGAGCTCCTACAATGAGCAGTTCTTC